One and the same sample provided the 11 T cell receptor beta chains below, sequenced in a study of CD8+CD57+ T cells in acquired aplastic anemia. Profiling of TCR beta VDJ combinations and CDR3 sequences used genomic DNA as template. TCRdb redid the calling of the reads with MiXCR, one entry per CDR3 protein. The data hold around 200,000 distinct CDR3 sequences, with more than 45% observed a single time. Previously, flow cytometry had revealed CD8+CD57+ cell expansion in the patients chosen for sequencing. The sequenced material came from sorted CD4+, CD8+, or CD8+CD57+ T cells (not recorded which) from PBMCs. The receptors come from a human donor with aplastic anemia.

In the case of this clonotype: An end of the junction differs from the germline gene, which may be a read error. CDR3 sequence (DNA): TGTGCCAGCAGTGTAGGACAGGGTCGATCCTACAATGAGCAGTTCTTC. Its protein is CASSVGQGRSYNEQFF. The gene calls are TRBV9 and TRBJ2-1, with TRBD1 identical over 8 bases. This CDR3 is built from 16 residues. Germline V CDR1 and CDR2: SGDLS, YYNGEE.

This clonotype was observed at least ten times. The V gene is TRBV10-3, the J gene TRBJ2-3, with TRBD1 matching over 7 bases. CDR1 ENHRY and CDR2 SYGVKD come from the germline V gene. This CDR3 has 15 amino acids. J lost 3 bases, V lost 2 bases, and 5 bases had no gene match. The CDR3 bases are TGTGCCATCAGTGAGACCCGGACAGGAACAGATACGCAGTATTTT. This codes for CAISETRTGTDTQYF.

This clonotype has at least ten counts. The CDR3 loop is CASSQDGEGATYGYTF. The DNA of the CDR3 is TGCGCCAGCAGCCAAGATGGTGAGGGGGCGACTTATGGCTACACCTTC. This rearrangement joins TRBV4-3 to TRBJ1-2; 7 nucleotides align to TRBD1. The CDR3 runs 16 residues. V lost 0 bases and J lost 5; bases outside the gene matches: 9. Germline assignment: CDR1 LGHNA and CDR2 YSLEER.

The rearrangement uses TRBV7-2 and TRBJ2-7, with no clear D. Germline lookup yields CDR1 SGHTA and CDR2 FQGNSA. There are 15 residues in the CDR3. V was trimmed by 1 base and J by 6 bases, leaving 16 bases between them. CDR3 in amino acids: CASSLVSGFIGEQYF. The CDR3 DNA reads as TGTGCCAGCAGCTTAGTGTCCGGATTCATCGGCGAGCAGTACTTC.

In this sample, this clonotype turned up once. V usage is TRBV24-1 and J usage is TRBJ2-3; 8 bases agree with TRBD2. V lost 0 bases and J lost 0; bases outside the gene matches: 7. The CDR3 spans 18 residues. CDR1 and CDR2 (germline): KGHDR, SFDVKD. CDR3 loop: CATSDLSGGLTSTDTQYF. In DNA, the CDR3 is TGTGCCACCAGTGATTTGTCGGGGGGGCTAACCAGCACAGATACGCAGTATTTT.

The chain links TRBV19 to TRBJ1-1; a weak D match, TRBD1 (5 bases). Germline V lookup: CDR1 LNHDA, CDR2 SQIVND (reference sequence). The CDR3 has 12 amino acids. With 6 bases removed from V and 4 bases from J, the gap between germline ends came to 9 bases. This CDR3 reads CASRIGGTEAFF. The CDR3 DNA is TGTGCCAGTAGGATCGGGGGCACTGAAGCTTTCTTT. The entire variable domain, with the rest obtained from reference TRBV19 and TRBJ1-1, is as follows: DGGITQSPKYLFRKEGQNVTLSCEQNLNHDAMYWYRQDPGQGLRLIYYSQIVNDFQKGDIAEGYSVSREKKESFPLTVTSAQKNPTAFYLCASRIGGTEAFFGQGTRLTVV.

This clonotype was seen many times. The V gene is TRBV7-8, the J gene TRBJ2-1; D might be TRBD2 (6 bases). The germline gives CDR1 SGHVS, CDR2 FQNEAQ. The CDR3 is made up of 15 amino acids. Trimming removed 5 bases from V and 4 bases from J, with 15 bases in between. CDR3 in amino acids: CASSPERVAYNEQFF. For the CDR3, the DNA is TGTGCCAGCAGCCCGGAGCGGGTAGCTTACAATGAGCAGTTCTTC.

V gene TRBV20-1 combines with J gene TRBJ2-3; TRBD1 might be the D (5 bases). The CDR3 contains 14 residues. Per the germline V gene, CDR1 is DFQATT and CDR2 is SNEGSKA (reference sequence). Trimming removed 4 bases from V and 5 bases from J, with 16 bases in between. CDR3 amino acids: CSATFTGLGDTQYF. As DNA, the CDR3 is TGCAGTGCTACCTTTACAGGTCTCGGAGATACGCAGTATTTT.

This clonotype was counted a single time. The genes are TRBV2 and TRBJ2-5, with 7 bases aligning to TRBD1. The germline V gene encodes CDR1 SNHLY and CDR2 FYNNEI. The CDR3 totals 14 residues. V dropped 1 base and J dropped 9; count of bases not matched to a gene: 8. CDR3 DNA sequence: TGTGCCAGCAGTGAAGGAGGGACAGTTCAGCCCCAGTACTTC. The encoded protein is CASSEGGTVQPQYF.

The chain recombines TRBV30 with TRBJ1-4; D may be TRBD1 (6 bases). In germline, CDR1 is GTSNPN, CDR2 SVGIG (reference sequence). Trimming stripped 1 base from V and 5 bases from J, with 17 bases between. The CDR3 length is 16 residues. This chain's CDR3 is CAWSAGQPARNEKLFF. The DNA for the CDR3 is TGTGCCTGGAGTGCCGGACAGCCGGCAAGGAATGAAAAACTGTTTTTT.

The chain uses TRBV19 and TRBJ2-7, with D uncertain. V shed 1 base and J shed 7 bases, with 8 bases lying between them. The V gene's germline CDR1 is LNHDA and CDR2 SQIVND (reference sequence). The CDR3 runs to 12 residues. CDR3: CASSIGWGEQYF. Written as DNA, the CDR3 is TGTGCCAGTAGTATAGGTTGGGGTGAGCAGTACTTC.